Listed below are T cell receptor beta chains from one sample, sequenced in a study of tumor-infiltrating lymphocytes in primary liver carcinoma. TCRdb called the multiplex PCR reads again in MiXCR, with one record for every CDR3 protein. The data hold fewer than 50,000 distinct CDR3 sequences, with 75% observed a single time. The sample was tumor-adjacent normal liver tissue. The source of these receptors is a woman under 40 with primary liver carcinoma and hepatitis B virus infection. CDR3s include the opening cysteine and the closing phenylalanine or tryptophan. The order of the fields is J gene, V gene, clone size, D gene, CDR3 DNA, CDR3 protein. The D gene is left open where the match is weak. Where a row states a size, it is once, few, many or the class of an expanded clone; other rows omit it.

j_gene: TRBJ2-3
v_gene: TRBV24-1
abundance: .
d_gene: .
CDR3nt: TGTGCCACAAGTGATTTCGAGGCTGGTAGCTGGAGGTCAGATACGCAGTATTTT
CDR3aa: CATSDFEAGSWRSDTQYF

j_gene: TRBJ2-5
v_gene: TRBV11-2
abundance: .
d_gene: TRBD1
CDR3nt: TGTGCCATCAGCACAAGAAAAGGGGGCACGAAAGGGACCCAGTACTTC
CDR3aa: CAISTRKGGTKGTQYF

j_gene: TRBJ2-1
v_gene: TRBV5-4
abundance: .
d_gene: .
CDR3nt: TGTGTCGGCAGCTTGTTTGGAGGGGGCACAAAATACAATGAGCAGTTCTTC
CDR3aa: CVGSLFGGGTKYNEQFF

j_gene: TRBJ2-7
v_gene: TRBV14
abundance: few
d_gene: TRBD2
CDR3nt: TGTGCCAGCGGCCCGGGACTAGCGATCTACGAGCAGTACTTC
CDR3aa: CASGPGLAIYEQYF

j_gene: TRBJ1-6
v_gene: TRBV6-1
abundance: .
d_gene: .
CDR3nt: TGTGCTAGCAGTGAACTGGGCGATAGCGGTTCACCCCTCCACTTT
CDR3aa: CASSELGDSGSPLHF

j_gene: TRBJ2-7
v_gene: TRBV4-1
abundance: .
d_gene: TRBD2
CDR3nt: TGTGCCAGCAGCCAAGAGGGGACTAGCGGCTCTTACGAGCAGTACTTC
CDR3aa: CASSQEGTSGSYEQYF

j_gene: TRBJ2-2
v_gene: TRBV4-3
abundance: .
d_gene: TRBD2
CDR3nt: TGCGCCAGCAGCCAGGGACTAGCGGGAGGGATGAAAACCGGGGAGCTGTTTTTT
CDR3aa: CASSQGLAGGMKTGELFF

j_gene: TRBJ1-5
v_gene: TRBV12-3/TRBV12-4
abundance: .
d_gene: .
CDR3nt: TGTGCCAGCAGCTCATTGGTTTATCAGCCCCAGCACTTT
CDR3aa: CASSSLVYQPQHF

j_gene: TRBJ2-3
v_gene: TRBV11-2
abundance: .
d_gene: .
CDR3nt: TGTACCAGCGGCTCAGGCTTGGGGCTAGGAGATACGCAGTATTTT
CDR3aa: CTSGSGLGLGDTQYF

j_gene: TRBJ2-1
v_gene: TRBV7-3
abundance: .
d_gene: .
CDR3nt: TGTGCCAGCAGCTCCCCCCCCGATGCTGAGCAGTTCTTC
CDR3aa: CASSSPPDAEQFF

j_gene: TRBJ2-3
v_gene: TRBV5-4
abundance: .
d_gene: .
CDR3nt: TGTGCCAGCAGCTTGCATGGGATAGGCACAGATACGCAGTATTTT
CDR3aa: CASSLHGIGTDTQYF

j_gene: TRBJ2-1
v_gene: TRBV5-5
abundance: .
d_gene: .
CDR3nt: TGTGCTAGCAGCCTCACCGCTCCCGAGATAACCAATGAGCACTTCTTC
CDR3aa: CASSLTAPEITNEHFF

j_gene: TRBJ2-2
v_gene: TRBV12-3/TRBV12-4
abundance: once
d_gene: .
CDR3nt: TGTGCCAGCGGTTTTGGGGTAGCCGCCGGGGAGCTGTTTTTT
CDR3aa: CASGFGVAAGELFF

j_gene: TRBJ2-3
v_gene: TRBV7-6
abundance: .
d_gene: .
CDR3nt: TGTGCCAACAGCCTTACCGCCAGAGACTCGCACGGTACGCAGTATTTT
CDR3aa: CANSLTARDSHGTQYF

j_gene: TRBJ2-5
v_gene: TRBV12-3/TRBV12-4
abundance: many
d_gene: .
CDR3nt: TGTGCCAGCAGTTTGGAGGGGGGCGTACAAGAGACCCAGTACTTC
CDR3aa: CASSLEGGVQETQYF

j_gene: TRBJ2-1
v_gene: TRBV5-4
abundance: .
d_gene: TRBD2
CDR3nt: TGTGCCAGCAGCCCAGCGGGAGAGTCGATCTACAATGAGCAGTTCTTC
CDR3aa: CASSPAGESIYNEQFF

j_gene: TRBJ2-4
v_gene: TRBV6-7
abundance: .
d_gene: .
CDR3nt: TGTGCCAGAAGTTACTCGTCGACGGAAGCACCCACTCGCGCCAAAAACATTCAGTACTTC
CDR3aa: CARSYSSTEAPTRAKNIQYF

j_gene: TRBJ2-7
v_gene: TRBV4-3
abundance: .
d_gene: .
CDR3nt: TGCGCCAGCAGCCAAGATATACGCAGTCTCCCTTACGAGGAGTACTTC
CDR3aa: CASSQDIRSLPYEEYF

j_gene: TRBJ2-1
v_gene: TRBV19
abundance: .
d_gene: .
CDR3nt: TGTGCCAGTAGTATACGTCTGCACAATGAGCAGTTCTTC
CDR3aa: CASSIRLHNEQFF

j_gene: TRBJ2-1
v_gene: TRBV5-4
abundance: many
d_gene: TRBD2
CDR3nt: TGTGCCAGCAGCGCCCTAGCGGGAGAGGTCAATGAGCAGTTCTTC
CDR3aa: CASSALAGEVNEQFF

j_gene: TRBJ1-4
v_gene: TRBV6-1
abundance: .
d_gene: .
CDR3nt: TGTGCCAGCAGGGATCAGGGTGGCCTCGAAAAACTGTTTTTT
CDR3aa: CASRDQGGLEKLFF

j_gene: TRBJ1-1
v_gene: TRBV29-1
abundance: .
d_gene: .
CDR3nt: TGCAGCGCCCGGGACGACGGACTGAACACTGAAGCTCTCTTC
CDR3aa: CSARDDGLNTEALF

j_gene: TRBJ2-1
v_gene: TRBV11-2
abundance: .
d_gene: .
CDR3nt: TGCGCTAGCAGCCCCCCAAAAGCGCGAGGGCTCAATGAGCAGTTCTTC
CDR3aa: CASSPPKARGLNEQFF

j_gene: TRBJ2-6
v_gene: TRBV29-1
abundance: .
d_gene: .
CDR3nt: TGCAGCGTTGAAACGGGACGGGTATCTGGGGCCAACGTCCTGACTTTC
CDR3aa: CSVETGRVSGANVLTF

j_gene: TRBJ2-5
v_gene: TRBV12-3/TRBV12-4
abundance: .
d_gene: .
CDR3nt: TGTGCCAGCTGCTCAACTGCGAGGGGAGAGACCCAGTACTTC
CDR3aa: CASCSTARGETQYF

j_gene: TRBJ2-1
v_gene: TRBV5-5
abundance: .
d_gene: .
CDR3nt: TGTGCTAGCAGCTTGTTGTATGAGTACTTCTTC
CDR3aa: CASSLLYEYFF

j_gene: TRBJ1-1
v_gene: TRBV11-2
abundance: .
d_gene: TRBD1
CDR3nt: TGTGCCAGCAGCTCCTTAACAGGGGATTGGAACATTGAAGCTTTCTTT
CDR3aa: CASSSLTGDWNIEAFF

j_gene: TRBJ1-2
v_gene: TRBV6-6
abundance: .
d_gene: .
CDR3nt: TGTGCCAGCAGTACCGATGCGGCGCAGACCGTGTGCTATGGTTACACCTTC
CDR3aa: CASSTDAAQTVCYGYTF

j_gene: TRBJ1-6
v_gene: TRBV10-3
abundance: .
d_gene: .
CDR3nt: TGTGCCATCAGTGAGCGAGTGTCCTTTAATTCACCGCTCCACTTT
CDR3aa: CAISERVSFNSPLHF

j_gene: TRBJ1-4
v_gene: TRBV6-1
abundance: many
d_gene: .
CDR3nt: TGTGCCAGCAGTGGAACTAATGAAAAACTGTTTTTT
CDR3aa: CASSGTNEKLFF

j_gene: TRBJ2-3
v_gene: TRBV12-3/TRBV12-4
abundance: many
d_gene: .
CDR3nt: TGTGCCAGCAGTTTTAGGGAGACAGATACGCAGTATTTT
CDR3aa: CASSFRETDTQYF

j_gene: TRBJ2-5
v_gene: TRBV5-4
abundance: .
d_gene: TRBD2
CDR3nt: TGTGCTAGGAGCTTGGGGACTAGCGGACAAGAGACCCAGTACTTC
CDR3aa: CARSLGTSGQETQYF

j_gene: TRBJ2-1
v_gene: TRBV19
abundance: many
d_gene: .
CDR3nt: TGTGCCACCACCCCCGGGAGCTACAATGAGCAGTTCTTC
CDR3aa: CATTPGSYNEQFF

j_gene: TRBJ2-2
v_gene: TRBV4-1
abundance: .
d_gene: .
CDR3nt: TGCGCCAGCAGCCCCAGGGGGAGGACCGACGACACCGGGGAGCTGTTTTTT
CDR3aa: CASSPRGRTDDTGELFF

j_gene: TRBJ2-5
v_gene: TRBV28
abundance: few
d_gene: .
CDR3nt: TGTGCCAGCAGCAACCAACAGGGTTTTAAAGAGACCCAGTACTTC
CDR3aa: CASSNQQGFKETQYF

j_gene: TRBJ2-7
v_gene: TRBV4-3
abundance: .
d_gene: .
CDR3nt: TGCGCCAGCATCCAAGATATACACAGTCTCTCCCACGAGCAGTACTTC
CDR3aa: CASIQDIHSLSHEQYF

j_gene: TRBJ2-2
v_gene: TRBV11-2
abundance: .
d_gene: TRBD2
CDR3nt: TGTATCAGCAGCTCGACACGTAGCGGGAGGTCCGGGGAGCTGTTATTT
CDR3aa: CISSSTRSGRSGELLF

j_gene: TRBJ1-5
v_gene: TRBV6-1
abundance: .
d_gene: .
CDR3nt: TGTGCCAGCGGTGAAGAGGAAGGGGCCGGAGATACGCAGCATTTT
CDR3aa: CASGEEEGAGDTQHF

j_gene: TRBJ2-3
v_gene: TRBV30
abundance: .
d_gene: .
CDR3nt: TGTGCCCGGAGCCGGCACGGGGTGGCAGATACGCAGTATTTT
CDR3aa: CARSRHGVADTQYF

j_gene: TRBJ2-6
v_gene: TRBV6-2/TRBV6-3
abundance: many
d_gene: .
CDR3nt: TGTGCCAGCAGTTGGGACAACTCTGGGGCCAACGTCCTGACTTTC
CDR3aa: CASSWDNSGANVLTF

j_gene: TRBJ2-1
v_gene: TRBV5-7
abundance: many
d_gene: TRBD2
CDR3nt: TGTGCCAGCAGCTTGGTTATCCCCCCTGGACTAGCCTCCTACAATGAGCAGTTCTTC
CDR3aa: CASSLVIPPGLASYNEQFF

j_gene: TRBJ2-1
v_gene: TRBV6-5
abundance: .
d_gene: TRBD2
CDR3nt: TGTGGCAGCAGTTACTCTGGCGGGAGGGGCAATGAGCAGTTCTTC
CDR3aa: CGSSYSGGRGNEQFF

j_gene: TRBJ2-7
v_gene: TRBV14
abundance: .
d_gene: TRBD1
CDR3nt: TGTGCCAGCAGCCTACGCCGGACAGGGGCCTACGAGCAGTACTTC
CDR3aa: CASSLRRTGAYEQYF

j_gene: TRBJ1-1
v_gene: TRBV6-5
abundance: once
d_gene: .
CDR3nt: TGTGACAGCAGCAAGCACACGGGAGCGGGGAACACTGAACCTTTCTTT
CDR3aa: CDSSKHTGAGNTEPFF

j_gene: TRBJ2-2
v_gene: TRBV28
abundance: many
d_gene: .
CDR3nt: TGTGCCAGCAGGTTACCGGGACCCCGGAACACCGGGGAGCTGTTTTTT
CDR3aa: CASRLPGPRNTGELFF

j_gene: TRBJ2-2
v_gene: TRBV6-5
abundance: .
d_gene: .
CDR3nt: TGTGCCAGCAGATCACCGGGACACCACACTGGGGAGCTGTTTTTT
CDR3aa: CASRSPGHHTGELFF

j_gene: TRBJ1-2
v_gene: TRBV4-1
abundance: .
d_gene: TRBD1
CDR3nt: TGCGCCAGCAGCCCGACAGGGTGCGCGAGGTACTATGGCCACACCTTC
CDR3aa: CASSPTGCARYYGHTF

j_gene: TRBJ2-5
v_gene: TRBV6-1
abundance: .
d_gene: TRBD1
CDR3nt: TGTGCCAGTAGCCGACAGGGCTCGGAGGAACAAGAGACCCAGTACTTC
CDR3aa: CASSRQGSEEQETQYF

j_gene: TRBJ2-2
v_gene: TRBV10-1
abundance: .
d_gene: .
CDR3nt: TGCGGCAGCAGTGAGACCACCGGACTTTACACCGGGGATCTGTTTTTT
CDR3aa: CGSSETTGLYTGDLFF

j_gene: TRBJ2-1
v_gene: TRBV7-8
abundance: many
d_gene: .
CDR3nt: TGTGCCAGCAGCTCAGACAGTTACAATGAGCAGTTCTTC
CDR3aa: CASSSDSYNEQFF

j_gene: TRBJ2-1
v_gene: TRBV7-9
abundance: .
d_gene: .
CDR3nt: TGTGCTAGCAGCTCCAAGGGCACTAGCAGAAACCCTGAGCAGCTCTTC
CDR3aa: CASSSKGTSRNPEQLF

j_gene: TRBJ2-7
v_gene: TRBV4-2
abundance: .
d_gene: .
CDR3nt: TGTGCCGGCAGCCCCCTCGAAGGCGGAGAGCAGTACTTC
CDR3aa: CAGSPLEGGEQYF

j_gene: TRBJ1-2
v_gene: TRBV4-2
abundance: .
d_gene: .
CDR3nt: TGTGCCAGCAGCCAAGATAGTAGGGTAGCCTATGGCTACACCTTC
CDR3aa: CASSQDSRVAYGYTF